What follows are 18 T cell receptor beta chains derived from one specimen sequenced in a study of shared clonotypes between healthy human individuals. CD8 cells regarded as naive lacked CD45RO, were positively chosen for CCR7, and omitted terminally differentiated effector memory CD45RA+ cells. Clones were read by immunoSEQ multiplex PCR, and TCRdb kept only the in-frame ones, dropping some. The sample includes roughly 2.1 million clones, about 93% seen only once; the top ten take approximately 1.7%. The sample comprised naive CD8+ T cells from PBMCs. The receptors come from a man between 18 and 29 years old in good health. Some clones in this sample may be carry-over from other donors' samples.

The rearrangement joins TRBV4-1 to TRBJ1-5; the D gene is possibly TRBD1 (6 bases). Trimming took 0 bases from V and 7 from J, leaving 13 bases between them. This CDR3 is built from 15 residues. Per germline, CDR1 MGHRA and CDR2 YSYEKL. CDR3 amino acids: CASSQDLNRAQPQHF. The CDR3 coding sequence is TGCGCCAGCAGCCAAGATCTCAACAGGGCGCAGCCCCAGCATTTT.

The chain has TRBV28 and TRBJ2-7; D is unclear. This CDR3 spans 15 amino acids. The germline CDR1 and CDR2 sequences are MDHEN and SYDVKM. The V gene lost 4 bases and the J gene lost 2 bases, with 15 bases spanning the gap. The CDR3 sequence is CASSSPSEVAYEQYF. The CDR3, as DNA: TGTGCCAGCAGTTCCCCGTCCGAAGTGGCCTACGAGCAGTACTTC.

This chain joins TRBV30 and TRBJ2-5, with D maybe TRBD1 (5 bases). Judging by the DNA end, TRBJ2-7 fits better; the J call may be wrong. The CDR3 runs to 11 residues. Germline values: CDR1 GTSNPN, CDR2 SVGIG (reference sequence). In nucleotides, the CDR3 is TGTGCCTGGAGTACAGGTTACGAGCAGTACTTC. It encodes CAWSTGYEQYF.

The rearrangement links TRBV7-6 to TRBJ2-2; D may be TRBD2 (5 bases). The CDR3 is 15 amino acids. The ends were cut back, 2 bases at V and 5 bases at J, with 12 bases in the middle. Germline CDR1 and CDR2: SGHVS and FNYEAQ. CDR3 sequence (DNA): TGTGCCAGCAGCTTAAGTCTGTGGAGGACCGGGGAGCTGTTTTTT. Amino acids: CASSLSLWRTGELFF.

V is TRBV28 and J is TRBJ1-2; 8 nucleotides align to TRBD1. This CDR3 contains 15 residues. With 2 bases clipped from V and 2 bases from J, the junction kept 4 bases outside the gene matches. Germline V gene data show CDR1 as MDHEN and CDR2 as SYDVKM. The CDR3 here is CASSLPWTGNYGYTF. CDR3 sequence (DNA): TGTGCCAGCAGTTTACCCTGGACAGGGAACTATGGCTACACCTTC.

V and J are TRBV27 and TRBJ2-7, with D possibly TRBD1 on 6 matching bases. Germline CDR1 is MNHEY and CDR2 is SMNVEV (reference sequence). The CDR3 has 14 amino acids. Trimming took off 7 bases at V and 3 bases at J, with 16 bases between the two ends. Here the CDR3 reads CASKPGTMFYEQYF. Written as DNA, the CDR3 is TGTGCCAGCAAGCCCGGGACAATGTTCTACGAGCAGTACTTC.

This clone appeared a few times. The rearrangement uses TRBV28 and TRBJ1-5; D remains ambiguous. Germline assignment: CDR1 MDHEN and CDR2 SYDVKM. The CDR3 runs 15 residues. V gave up 2 bases and J gave up 3 bases, with 11 bases separating them. The CDR3 bases are TGTGCCAGCAGTTTACTCGCCAGCCTCAATCAGCCCCAGCATTTT. Protein sequence: CASSLLASLNQPQHF.

The chain combines TRBV27 with TRBJ1-2, with TRBD1 matching 7 bases. This CDR3 is built from 13 residues. Trimming cost V 4 bases and J 8 bases; bases outside gene matches: 7. Germline loops: CDR1 MNHEY, CDR2 SMNVEV (reference sequence). Here the CDR3 DNA reads TGTGCCAGCAGTTCAGACAGGGACCAAGGCTACACCTTC. It specifies CASSSDRDQGYTF.

The genes are TRBV7-9 and TRBJ1-1, with a possible D match to TRBD1 (6 bases). Germline CDR1 reads SEHNR; CDR2 reads FQNEAQ (reference sequence). V lost 4 bases and J lost 4, with 16 bases in between. The CDR3 spans 15 residues. The CDR3 protein is CASSSILQGVTEAFF. CDR3 coding DNA: TGTGCCAGCAGCTCCATTTTACAGGGCGTCACTGAAGCTTTCTTT.

The V call is TRBV5-1, the J call TRBJ2-1; TRBD2 matches at 8 bases. There are 14 residues in the CDR3. With V trimmed by 4 bases and J by 3 bases, 3 bases remained unmatched. The germline V gene encodes CDR1 SGHRS and CDR2 YFSETQ. Written as DNA, the CDR3 is TGCGCCAGCAGCACTAGCGGCTTCTACAATGAGCAGTTCTTC. It codes for CASSTSGFYNEQFF. The complete variable domain, with remaining parts taken from reference TRBV5-1 and TRBJ2-1, reads KAGVTQTPRYLIKTRGQQVTLSCSPISGHRSVSWYQQTPGQGLQFLFEYFSETQRNKGNFPGRFSGRQFSNSRSEMNVSTLELGDSALYLCASSTSGFYNEQFFGPGTRLTVL.

The J gene is TRBJ2-7, the V gene TRBV6-5; 8 nucleotides line up with TRBD1. CDR1 is MNHEY, CDR2 SVGAGI, per germline. Trimming took 0 bases from V and 0 from J; bases not matched to a gene: 4. CDR3 length: 16 amino acids. In nucleotides, the CDR3 is TGTGCCAGCAGTTACTCGAGACAGGGGTTCTCCTACGAGCAGTACTTC. Translated, it gives CASSYSRQGFSYEQYF.

This chain joins TRBV10-3 and TRBJ2-7, with a weak D call TRBD1 (6 bases). Germline CDR1 is ENHRY and CDR2 is SYGVKD. This CDR3 is built from 14 residues. Deletions cut 3 bases from V and 2 bases from J, with 11 bases between. The chain's CDR3 is CAISDGDKAYEQYF. In DNA form, the CDR3 reads TGTGCCATCAGTGATGGGGACAAAGCCTACGAGCAGTACTTC.

The chain couples TRBV13 to TRBJ2-1, with D maybe TRBD1 (5 bases). There are 14 residues in the CDR3. Deletions cut 1 base from V and 5 bases from J, with 9 bases between. Germline CDR1 and CDR2: PRHDT and FYEKMQ (reference sequence). The CDR3 loop reads CASSLARTNNEQFF. The CDR3 region has the DNA TGTGCCAGCAGCTTAGCGCGGACAAACAATGAGCAGTTCTTC. The full variable domain, its missing parts supplied by reference TRBV13 and TRBJ2-1, is AAGVIQSPRHLIKEKRETATLKCYPIPRHDTVYWYQQGPGQDPQFLISFYEKMQSDKGSIPDRFSAQQFSDYHSELNMSSLELGDSALYFCASSLARTNNEQFFGPGTRLTVL.

The chain couples TRBV6-1 to TRBJ2-3; D is unresolved. The germline gives CDR1 MNHNS, CDR2 SASEGT. CDR3 length: 14 residues. The V end lost 2 bases, the J end lost 2 bases, and 8 bases lay between the germline ends. The CDR3 nucleotides read TGTGCCAGCAGTGAACCGACTCACACAGATACGCAGTATTTT. Its translation is CASSEPTHTDTQYF.

Concerning this clone itself: An end of the junction differs from the germline gene, which may be a read error. V usage is TRBV7-9 and J usage is TRBJ2-1; D may be TRBD1 or TRBD2 (5 bases each). The germline V gene has CDR1 SEHNR and CDR2 FQNEAQ (reference sequence). The CDR3 loop spans 14 amino acids. CDR3 DNA sequence: TGTGCCAGCAGCCTAGCTTATGGGGGCAATGAGCAGTTCTTC. It yields the protein CASSLAYGGNEQFF.

The rearrangement joins TRBV28 to TRBJ2-3; 10 nucleotides match TRBD2. V lost 6 bases and J lost 5; bases outside the gene matches: 8. This CDR3 has 15 amino acids. Per the germline V gene, CDR1 is MDHEN and CDR2 is SYDVKM. The DNA of the CDR3 is TGTGCCAGCAGCCCGGGACTAGCGAGCGGAGATACGCAGTATTTT. Its protein product is CASSPGLASGDTQYF.

The gene calls are TRBV27 and TRBJ2-2; 7 bases agree with TRBD1. The germline CDR1 and CDR2 sequences are MNHEY and SMNVEV (reference sequence). V gave up 6 bases and J gave up 6 bases; unmatched junction bases: 7. The CDR3 covers 14 residues. The CDR3 reads CASSPTGAAGELFF. DNA for the CDR3: TGTGCCAGCAGCCCCACAGGGGCGGCCGGGGAGCTGTTTTTT.

Note on this clone: This specimen includes other DNA sequences encoding the same CDR3. The rearrangement links TRBV29-1 to TRBJ2-7; 10 nucleotides align to TRBD1. Germline assignment: CDR1 SQVTM and CDR2 ANQGSEA. This CDR3 region has 11 residues. J lost 4 bases, V lost 6 bases, and 0 bases had no gene match. Here the CDR3 DNA reads TGCAGCGTGGACAGGGGGTACGAGCAGTACTTC. This translates into CSVDRGYEQYF.